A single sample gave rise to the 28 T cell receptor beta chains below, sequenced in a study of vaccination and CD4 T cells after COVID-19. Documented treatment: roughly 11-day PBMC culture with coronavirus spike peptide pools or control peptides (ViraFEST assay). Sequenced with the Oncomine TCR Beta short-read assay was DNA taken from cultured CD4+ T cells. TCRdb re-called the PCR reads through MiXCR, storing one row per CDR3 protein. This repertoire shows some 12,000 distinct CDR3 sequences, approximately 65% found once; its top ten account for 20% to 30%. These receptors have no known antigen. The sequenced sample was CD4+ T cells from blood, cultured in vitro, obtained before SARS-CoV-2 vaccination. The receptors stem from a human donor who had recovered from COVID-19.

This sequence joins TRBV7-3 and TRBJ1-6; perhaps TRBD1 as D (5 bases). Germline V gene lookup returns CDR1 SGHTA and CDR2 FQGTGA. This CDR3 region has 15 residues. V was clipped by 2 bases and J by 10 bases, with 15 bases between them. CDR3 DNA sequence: TGTGCCAGCAGCTTAGGTTCGGGGACTCACTCACCCCTCCACTTT. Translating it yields CASSLGSGTHSPLHF.

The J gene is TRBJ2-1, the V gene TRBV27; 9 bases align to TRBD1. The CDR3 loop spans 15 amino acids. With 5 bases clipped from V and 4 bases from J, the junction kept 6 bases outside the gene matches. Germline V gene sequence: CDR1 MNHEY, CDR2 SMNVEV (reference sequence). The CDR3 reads CASSTTGTGYNEQFF. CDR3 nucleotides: TGTGCCAGCAGTACTACCGGGACAGGGTACAATGAGCAGTTCTTC.

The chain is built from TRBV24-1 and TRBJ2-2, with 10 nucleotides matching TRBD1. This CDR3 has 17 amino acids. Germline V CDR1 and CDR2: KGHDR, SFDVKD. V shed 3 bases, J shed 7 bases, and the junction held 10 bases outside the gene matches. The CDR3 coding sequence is TGTGCCACCAGTGATCTCCCGGGACAGGGGAATGGCGGGGAGCTGTTTTTT. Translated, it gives CATSDLPGQGNGGELFF.

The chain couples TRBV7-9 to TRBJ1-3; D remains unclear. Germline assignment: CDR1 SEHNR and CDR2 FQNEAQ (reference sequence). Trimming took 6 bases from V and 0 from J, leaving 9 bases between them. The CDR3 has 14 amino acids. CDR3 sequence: CASRDTVSGNTIYF. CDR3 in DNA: TGTGCCAGCAGAGACACCGTCTCTGGAAACACCATATATTTT.

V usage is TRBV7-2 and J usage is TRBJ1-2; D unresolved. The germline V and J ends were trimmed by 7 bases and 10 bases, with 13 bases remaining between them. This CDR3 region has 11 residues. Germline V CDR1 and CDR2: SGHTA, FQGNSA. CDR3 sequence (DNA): TGTGCCAGCACTTCTCGACCCGTCTACACCTTC. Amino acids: CASTSRPVYTF.

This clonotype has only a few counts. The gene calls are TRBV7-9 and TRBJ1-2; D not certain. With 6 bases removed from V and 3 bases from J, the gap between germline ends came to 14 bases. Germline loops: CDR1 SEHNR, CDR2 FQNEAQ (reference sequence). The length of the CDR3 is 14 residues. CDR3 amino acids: CASSPRAIYYGYTF. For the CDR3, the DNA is TGTGCCAGCAGTCCGCGGGCCATCTACTATGGCTACACCTTC.

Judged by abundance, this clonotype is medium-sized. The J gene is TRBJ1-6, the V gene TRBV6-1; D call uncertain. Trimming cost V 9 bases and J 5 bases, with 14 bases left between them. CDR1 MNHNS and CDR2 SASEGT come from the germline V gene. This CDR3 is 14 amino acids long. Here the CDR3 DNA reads TGTGCCAGTAATACCGCCGGGAATAATTCACCCCTCCACTTT. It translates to CASNTAGNNSPLHF.

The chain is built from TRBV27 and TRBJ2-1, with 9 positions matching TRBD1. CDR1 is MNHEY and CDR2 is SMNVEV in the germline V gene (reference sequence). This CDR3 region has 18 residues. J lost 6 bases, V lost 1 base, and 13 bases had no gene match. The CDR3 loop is CASSLLYRGLRGGNEQFF. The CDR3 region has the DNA TGTGCCAGCAGTTTATTGTACAGGGGGCTTCGGGGAGGCAATGAGCAGTTCTTC.

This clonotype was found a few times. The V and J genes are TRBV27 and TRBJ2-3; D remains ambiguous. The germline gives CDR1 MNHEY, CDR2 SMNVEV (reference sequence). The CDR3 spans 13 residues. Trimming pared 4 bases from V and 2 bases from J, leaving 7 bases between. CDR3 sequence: CASSSRHTDTQYF. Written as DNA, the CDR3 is TGTGCCAGCAGTTCTCGCCACACAGATACGCAGTATTTT.

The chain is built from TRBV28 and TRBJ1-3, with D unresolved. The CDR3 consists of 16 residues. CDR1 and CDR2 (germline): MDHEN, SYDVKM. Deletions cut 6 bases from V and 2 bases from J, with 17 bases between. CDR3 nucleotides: TGTGCCAGCAGCAGATTTACCGGCAGAACTGGAAACACCATATATTTT. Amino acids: CASSRFTGRTGNTIYF.

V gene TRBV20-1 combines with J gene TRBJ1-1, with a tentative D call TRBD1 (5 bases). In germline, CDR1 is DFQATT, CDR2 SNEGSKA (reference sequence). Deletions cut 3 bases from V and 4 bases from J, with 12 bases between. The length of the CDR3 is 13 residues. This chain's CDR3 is CSASGGLATEAFF. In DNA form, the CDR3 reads TGCAGTGCTAGCGGGGGATTGGCCACTGAAGCTTTCTTT.

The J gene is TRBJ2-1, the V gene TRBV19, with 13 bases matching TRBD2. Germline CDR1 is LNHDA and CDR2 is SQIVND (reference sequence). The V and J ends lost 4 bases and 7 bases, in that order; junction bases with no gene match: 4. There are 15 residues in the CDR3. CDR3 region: CASSKGLAGMNEQFF. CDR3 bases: TGTGCCAGTAGTAAGGGACTAGCGGGAATGAATGAGCAGTTCTTC.

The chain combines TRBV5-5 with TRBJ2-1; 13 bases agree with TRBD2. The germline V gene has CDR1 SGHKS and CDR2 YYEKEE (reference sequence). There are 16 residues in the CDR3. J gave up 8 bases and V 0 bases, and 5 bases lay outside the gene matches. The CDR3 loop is CASSLGTSGSLDEQFF. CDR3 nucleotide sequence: TGTGCCAGCAGCTTGGGGACTAGCGGGAGTTTGGATGAGCAGTTCTTC.

This CDR3 is CASSIRNGLAFF. The CDR3 region has the DNA TGTGCCAGTAGCATAAGAAATGGGCTGGCTTTCTTT. The V and J genes are TRBV19 and TRBJ1-1; D is ambiguous. The V end was cut by 6 bases, the J end by 11 bases, with 16 bases between. The CDR3 spans 12 residues. Germline assignment: CDR1 LNHDA and CDR2 SQIVND (reference sequence).

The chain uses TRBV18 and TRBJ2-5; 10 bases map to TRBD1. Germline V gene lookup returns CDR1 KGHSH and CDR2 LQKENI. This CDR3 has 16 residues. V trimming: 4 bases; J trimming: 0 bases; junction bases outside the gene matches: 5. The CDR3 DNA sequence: TGTGCCAGCTCACTAATCGGGACAGGGGACCAAGAGACCCAGTACTTC. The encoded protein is CASSLIGTGDQETQYF.

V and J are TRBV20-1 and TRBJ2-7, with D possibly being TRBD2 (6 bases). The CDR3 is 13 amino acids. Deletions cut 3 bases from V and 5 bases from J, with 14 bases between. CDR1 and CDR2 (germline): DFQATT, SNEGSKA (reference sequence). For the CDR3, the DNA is TGCAGTGCTAGGGGGGACTCTCTGGACGAGCAGTACTTC. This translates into CSARGDSLDEQYF.

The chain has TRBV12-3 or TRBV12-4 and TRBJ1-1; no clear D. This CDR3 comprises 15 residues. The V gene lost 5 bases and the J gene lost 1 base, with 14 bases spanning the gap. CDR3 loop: CASSRTLRGNTEAFF. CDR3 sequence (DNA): TGTGCCAGCAGTCGAACTCTTCGGGGGAACACTGAAGCTTTCTTT.

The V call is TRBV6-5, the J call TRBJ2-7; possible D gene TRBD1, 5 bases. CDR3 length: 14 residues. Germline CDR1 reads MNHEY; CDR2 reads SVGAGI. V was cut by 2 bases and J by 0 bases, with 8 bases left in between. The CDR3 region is CASSYKGFSYEQYF. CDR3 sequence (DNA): TGTGCCAGCAGTTACAAGGGGTTCTCCTACGAGCAGTACTTC.

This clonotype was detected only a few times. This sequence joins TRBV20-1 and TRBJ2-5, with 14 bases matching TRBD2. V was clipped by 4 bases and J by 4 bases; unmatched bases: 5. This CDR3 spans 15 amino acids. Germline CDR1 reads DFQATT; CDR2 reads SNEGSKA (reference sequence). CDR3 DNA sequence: TGCAGTGCTAAAAAAGGACTAGCGGGAGGAGAGACCCAGTACTTC. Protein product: CSAKKGLAGGETQYF.

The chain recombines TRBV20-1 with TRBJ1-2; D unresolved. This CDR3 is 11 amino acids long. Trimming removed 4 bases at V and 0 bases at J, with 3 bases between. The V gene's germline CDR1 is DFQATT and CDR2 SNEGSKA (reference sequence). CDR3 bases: TGCAGTGCTAAAGCTAACTATGGCTACACCTTC. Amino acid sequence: CSAKANYGYTF.

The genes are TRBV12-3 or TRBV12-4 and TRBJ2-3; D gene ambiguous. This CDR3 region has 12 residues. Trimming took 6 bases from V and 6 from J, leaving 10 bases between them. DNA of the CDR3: TGTGCCAGCAGCCTAATGGGGGATACGCAGTATTTT. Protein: CASSLMGDTQYF.

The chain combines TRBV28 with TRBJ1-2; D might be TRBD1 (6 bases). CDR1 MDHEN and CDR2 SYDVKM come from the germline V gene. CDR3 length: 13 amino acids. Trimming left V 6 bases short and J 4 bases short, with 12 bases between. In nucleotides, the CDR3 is TGTGCCAGCAGCAAAGACAGGTCCTATGGCTACACCTTC. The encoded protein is CASSKDRSYGYTF.

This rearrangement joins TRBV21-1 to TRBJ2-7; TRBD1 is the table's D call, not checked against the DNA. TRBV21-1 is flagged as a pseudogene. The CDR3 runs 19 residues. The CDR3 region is CASSKTGRGGDREGAEQYF. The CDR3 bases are TGTGCCAGCAGCAAAACCGGCCGTGGAGGGGACAGAGAAGGGGCCGAGCAGTACTTC.

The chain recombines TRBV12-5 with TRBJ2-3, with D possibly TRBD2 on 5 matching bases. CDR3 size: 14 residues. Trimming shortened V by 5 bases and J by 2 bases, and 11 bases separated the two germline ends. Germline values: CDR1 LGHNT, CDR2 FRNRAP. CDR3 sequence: CASGRDFSTDTQYF. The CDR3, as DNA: TGTGCTAGTGGTCGGGATTTTTCCACAGATACGCAGTATTTT.

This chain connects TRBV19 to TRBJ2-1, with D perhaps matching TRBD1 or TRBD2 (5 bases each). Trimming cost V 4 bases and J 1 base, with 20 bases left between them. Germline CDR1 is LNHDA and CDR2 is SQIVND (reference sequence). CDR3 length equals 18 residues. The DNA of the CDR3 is TGTGCCAGTAGTAGGCCGAATCCGGGACGACGTTCCTACAATGAGCAGTTCTTC. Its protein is CASSRPNPGRRSYNEQFF.

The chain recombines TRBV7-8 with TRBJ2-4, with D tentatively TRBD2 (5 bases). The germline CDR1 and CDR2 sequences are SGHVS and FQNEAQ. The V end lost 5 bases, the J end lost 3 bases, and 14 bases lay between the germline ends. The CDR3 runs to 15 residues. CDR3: CASSPTGSVKNIQYF. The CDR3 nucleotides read TGTGCCAGCAGCCCAACGGGGTCGGTCAAAAACATTCAGTACTTC. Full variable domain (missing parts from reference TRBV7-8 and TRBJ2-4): GAGVSQSPRYKVAKRGQDVALRCDPISGHVSLFWYQQALGQGPEFLTYFQNEAQLDKSGLPSDRFFAERPEGSVSTLKIQRTQQEDSAVYLCASSPTGSVKNIQYFGAGTRLSVL.

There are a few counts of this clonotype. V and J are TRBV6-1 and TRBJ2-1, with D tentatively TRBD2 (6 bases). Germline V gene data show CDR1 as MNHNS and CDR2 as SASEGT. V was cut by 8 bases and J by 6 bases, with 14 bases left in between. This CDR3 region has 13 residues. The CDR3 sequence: CASWRAQPNEQFF. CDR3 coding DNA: TGTGCCAGCTGGAGGGCCCAGCCCAATGAGCAGTTCTTC.

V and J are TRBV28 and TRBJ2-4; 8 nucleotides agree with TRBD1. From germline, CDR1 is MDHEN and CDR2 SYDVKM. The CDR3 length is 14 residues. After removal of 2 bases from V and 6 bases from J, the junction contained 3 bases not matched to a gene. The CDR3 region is CASSLGQGANIQYF. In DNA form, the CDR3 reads TGTGCCAGCAGTTTAGGGCAGGGGGCAAACATTCAGTACTTC. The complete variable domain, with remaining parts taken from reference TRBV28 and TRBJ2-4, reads DVKVTQSSRYLVKRTGEKVFLECVQDMDHENMFWYRQDPGLGLRLIYFSYDVKMKEKGDIPEGYSVSREKKERFSLILESASTNQTSMYLCASSLGQGANIQYFGAGTRLSVL.